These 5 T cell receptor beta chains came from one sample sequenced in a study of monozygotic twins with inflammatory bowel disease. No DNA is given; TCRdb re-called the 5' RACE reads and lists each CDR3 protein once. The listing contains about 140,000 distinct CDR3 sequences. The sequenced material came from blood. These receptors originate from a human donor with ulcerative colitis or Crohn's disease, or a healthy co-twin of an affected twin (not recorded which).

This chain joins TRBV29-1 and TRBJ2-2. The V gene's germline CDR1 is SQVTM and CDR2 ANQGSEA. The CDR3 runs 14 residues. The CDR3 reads CSVVPRDFPGELFF.

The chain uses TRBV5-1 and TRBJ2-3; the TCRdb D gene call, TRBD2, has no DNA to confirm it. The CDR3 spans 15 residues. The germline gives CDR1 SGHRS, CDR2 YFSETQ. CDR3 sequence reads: CASSFGGARTDTQYF.

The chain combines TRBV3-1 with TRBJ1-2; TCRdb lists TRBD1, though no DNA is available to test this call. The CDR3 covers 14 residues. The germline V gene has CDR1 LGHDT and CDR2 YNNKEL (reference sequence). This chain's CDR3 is CASSPDRGHYGYTF.

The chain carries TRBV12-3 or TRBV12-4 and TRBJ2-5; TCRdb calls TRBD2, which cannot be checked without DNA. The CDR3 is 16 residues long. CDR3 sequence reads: CASSLGGGRDGETQYF.

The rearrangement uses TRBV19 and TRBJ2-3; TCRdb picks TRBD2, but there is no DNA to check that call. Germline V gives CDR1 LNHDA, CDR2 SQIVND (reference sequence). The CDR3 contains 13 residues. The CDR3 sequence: CASRGLAGDTQYF.